This paragraph covers one TCR beta chain sequence. Its antigen is as yet unknown. This sample was taken from a study of T cell responses to AZD1222 COVID-19 vaccine. Study at large: Combined were second doses at about 4 or about 12 weeks.

This table comes from immunoSEQ multiplex PCR, and its TCRdb copy is limited to in-frame clones, with some not included. The data show about 210,000 clones, around 94% seen once. The CDR3 length is 13 residues. Deletions cut 5 bases from V and 0 bases from J, with 8 bases between. CDR1 and CDR2 from the germline V gene are LNHDA and SQIVND (reference sequence). Study-wide results and caveats: Spike-specific TCR repertoires showed rising breadth and depth after two AZD1222 doses. Close to half of spike-specific TCRs reportedly recognize unmutated variant regions. Among AZD1222 vaccinees, only 5 to 7 were seropositive at baseline.

Sequencing used peripheral blood, obtained on day 0 of AZD1222 vaccination. This sequence was found in an adult in good health. The rearrangement uses TRBV19 and TRBJ2-7; D uncertain. The CDR3 DNA follows: TGTGCCAGTAGTGAGTCGGCCTCCTACGAGCAGTACTTC. This translates into CASSESASYEQYF.